Listed below are T cell receptor beta chains from one sample, sequenced in a study of glioma-infiltrating T cells after dendritic cell vaccination. Assay used: immunoSEQ multiplex PCR; TCRdb lists only in-frame clones, some missing. The sample lists tens of thousands of clones, roughly 91% occurring once. Material: blood, obtained after dendritic cell vaccination. These receptors came from a human donor with glioblastoma. The CDR3 runs from the conserved cysteine through the conserved F or W. Clone sizes are given selectively: once, few, many, or a class where the clone is expanded.

v_call: TRBV11-2; clone_size: NA; j_call: TRBJ2-1; cdr3_aa: CASSWDRGNNEQFF
v_call: TRBV5-1; clone_size: NA; j_call: TRBJ1-4; cdr3_aa: CASGENGATNEKLFF
v_call: TRBV16; clone_size: once; j_call: TRBJ1-3; cdr3_aa: CASSHGEVRGNTIYF
v_call: TRBV6-1; clone_size: NA; j_call: TRBJ1-4; cdr3_aa: CASSSTVANEKLFF
v_call: TRBV9; clone_size: NA; j_call: TRBJ2-3; cdr3_aa: CASSTTSGSPGVLVSRSTDTQYF
v_call: TRBV10-1; clone_size: NA; j_call: TRBJ2-7; cdr3_aa: CASSENGTYSYEQYF
v_call: TRBV19; clone_size: NA; j_call: TRBJ2-1; cdr3_aa: CASSIMGQGNEQFF
v_call: TRBV27; clone_size: NA; j_call: TRBJ1-4; cdr3_aa: CASSFRGGRIEKLFF
v_call: TRBV4-2; clone_size: NA; j_call: TRBJ2-1; cdr3_aa: CASSQVWRGDLSDEQFF
v_call: TRBV6-6; clone_size: NA; j_call: TRBJ2-7; cdr3_aa: CASTNPGQGGAYEQYF
v_call: TRBV10-3; clone_size: once; j_call: TRBJ2-7; cdr3_aa: CAIMEAASGSYEQYF
v_call: TRBV7-9; clone_size: NA; j_call: TRBJ2-7; cdr3_aa: CASSLGDRGHEQYF
v_call: TRBV7-5; clone_size: NA; j_call: TRBJ1-4; cdr3_aa: CVRSPTLESEKLFF
v_call: TRBV7-3; clone_size: NA; j_call: TRBJ1-1; cdr3_aa: CASSLNGNTEAFF
v_call: TRBV7-9; clone_size: NA; j_call: TRBJ2-1; cdr3_aa: CASRATSGRNPPPANEQFF
v_call: TRBV11-2; clone_size: NA; j_call: TRBJ1-1; cdr3_aa: CASSSRTGSGVTEAFF
v_call: TRBV7-2; clone_size: NA; j_call: NA; cdr3_aa: CASSLGTSGLAYEQYF
v_call: TRBV7-8; clone_size: NA; j_call: TRBJ2-7; cdr3_aa: CASSTQGREQYF
v_call: TRBV28; clone_size: NA; j_call: TRBJ1-3; cdr3_aa: CASSLSSGNTIYF
v_call: TRBV9; clone_size: few; j_call: TRBJ2-1; cdr3_aa: CASSVPASGGPQVNEQFF
v_call: TRBV28; clone_size: NA; j_call: TRBJ2-3; cdr3_aa: CASSFFVGLTSTDTQYF
v_call: TRBV6-4; clone_size: NA; j_call: TRBJ2-3; cdr3_aa: CASSPSAYSTDTQYF
v_call: TRBV7-9; clone_size: NA; j_call: TRBJ2-7; cdr3_aa: CASSHTSGGLLLPSYEQYF
v_call: TRBV7-2; clone_size: NA; j_call: TRBJ2-7; cdr3_aa: CASSNRGSYEQYF
v_call: TRBV7-2; clone_size: few; j_call: TRBJ1-1; cdr3_aa: CASSLRGQAAEAFF
v_call: TRBV5-1; clone_size: NA; j_call: TRBJ2-2; cdr3_aa: CASSLPQGELFF
v_call: TRBV27; clone_size: NA; j_call: TRBJ2-3; cdr3_aa: CASSPSQGVRRDTQYF
v_call: TRBV5-1; clone_size: NA; j_call: TRBJ2-2; cdr3_aa: CASSLSGTANTGELFF
v_call: TRBV5-1; clone_size: NA; j_call: TRBJ1-2; cdr3_aa: CASSGSYRDALYVNGYTF
v_call: TRBV7-2; clone_size: NA; j_call: TRBJ1-2; cdr3_aa: CASSLGTGVFYGYTF
v_call: TRBV6-1; clone_size: NA; j_call: TRBJ1-1; cdr3_aa: CASSVDSFVTEAFF
v_call: TRBV6-5; clone_size: NA; j_call: TRBJ2-5; cdr3_aa: CASSYPGQGDQETQYF
v_call: TRBV29-1; clone_size: NA; j_call: TRBJ2-2; cdr3_aa: CSVKISNTGELFF
v_call: TRBV5-8; clone_size: few; j_call: TRBJ1-5; cdr3_aa: CASSQFTGTGLSNQPQHF
v_call: TRBV7-2; clone_size: NA; j_call: TRBJ2-1; cdr3_aa: CASSFGTSGRSSYNEQFF
v_call: TRBV4-1; clone_size: NA; j_call: TRBJ2-7; cdr3_aa: CASSQDGTSGVPYEQYF
v_call: TRBV5-1; clone_size: NA; j_call: TRBJ2-5; cdr3_aa: CASSLGSAGSGETQYF
v_call: TRBV6-4; clone_size: NA; j_call: TRBJ1-5; cdr3_aa: CASSASGGQPQHF
v_call: TRBV7-9; clone_size: NA; j_call: TRBJ1-1; cdr3_aa: CATDRPNTEAFF
v_call: TRBV10-3; clone_size: once; j_call: TRBJ2-7; cdr3_aa: CAISESGTGSPYEQYF
v_call: TRBV11-3; clone_size: NA; j_call: TRBJ2-2; cdr3_aa: CASSFAGELGELFF
v_call: TRBV5-1; clone_size: NA; j_call: TRBJ2-5; cdr3_aa: CASSLLQETQYF
v_call: TRBV5-6; clone_size: NA; j_call: TRBJ2-1; cdr3_aa: CASRRLSHNEQFF
v_call: TRBV4-1; clone_size: NA; j_call: TRBJ1-2; cdr3_aa: CASKETGLHGYTF
v_call: TRBV11-2; clone_size: NA; j_call: TRBJ1-1; cdr3_aa: CASSTTRNTEAFF
v_call: TRBV30; clone_size: NA; j_call: TRBJ1-3; cdr3_aa: CAWSKGNTIYF
v_call: TRBV20-1; clone_size: NA; j_call: TRBJ2-7; cdr3_aa: CSALHQYEQYF
v_call: TRBV21-1; clone_size: NA; j_call: TRBJ1-1; cdr3_aa: CASSKGSAEAFF
v_call: TRBV7-8; clone_size: NA; j_call: TRBJ2-1; cdr3_aa: CASKNGSSYNEQFF
v_call: TRBV7-7; clone_size: NA; j_call: TRBJ2-2; cdr3_aa: CASSLIGAGELFF
v_call: TRBV5-1; clone_size: NA; j_call: TRBJ2-3; cdr3_aa: CASSSGTSGGWSTDTQYF
v_call: TRBV2; clone_size: once; j_call: TRBJ2-1; cdr3_aa: CASSGTVRRGDEQFF
v_call: TRBV5-1; clone_size: NA; j_call: TRBJ1-4; cdr3_aa: CASSFTVLNEKLFF
v_call: TRBV5-1; clone_size: NA; j_call: TRBJ1-1; cdr3_aa: CASSLGVNTEAFF
v_call: TRBV4-1; clone_size: NA; j_call: TRBJ2-7; cdr3_aa: CASSQRTGPYEQYF
v_call: TRBV4-2; clone_size: NA; j_call: TRBJ2-7; cdr3_aa: CASRRTSGRAESYEQYF
v_call: TRBV7-2; clone_size: NA; j_call: TRBJ2-5; cdr3_aa: CASSQFLLTSGNQETQYF